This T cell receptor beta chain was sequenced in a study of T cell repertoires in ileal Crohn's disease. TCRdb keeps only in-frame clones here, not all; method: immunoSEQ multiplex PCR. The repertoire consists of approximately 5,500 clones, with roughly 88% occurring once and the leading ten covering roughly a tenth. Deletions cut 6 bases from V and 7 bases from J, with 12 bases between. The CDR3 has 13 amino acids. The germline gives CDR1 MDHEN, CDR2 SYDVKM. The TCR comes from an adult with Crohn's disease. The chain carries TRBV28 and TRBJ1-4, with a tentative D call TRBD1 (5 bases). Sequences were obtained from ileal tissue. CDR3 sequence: CASRFQGFEKLFF. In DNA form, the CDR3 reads TGTGCCAGCAGATTCCAGGGTTTTGAAAAACTGTTTTTT.